Each of the 22 T cell receptor beta chains below was sequenced from the same sample in a study of blood T cell repertoires in COVID-19. Here immunoSEQ multiplex PCR was the method, and the copy in TCRdb shows in-frame clones only, minus some. In the table there are about 60,000 clones, 80% to 90% of which are singletons. Sequencing input: peripheral blood. The receptors originated from a man in his sixties with acute or convalescent COVID-19.

The CDR3 DNA reads TGTGCCACCAGCAGAGATCTTGCGGGTGGACAGGGAGACACAGATACGCAGTATTTT. Amino acid sequence: CATSRDLAGGQGDTDTQYF. This sequence joins TRBV15 and TRBJ2-3, with 8 bases aligning to TRBD1. The CDR3 contains 19 residues. Germline CDR1 LNHNV, CDR2 YYDKDF (reference sequence). J lost 2 bases, V lost 0 bases, and 13 bases had no gene match.

The V call is TRBV7-2, the J call TRBJ2-2, with TRBD1 matching over 9 bases. Germline assignment: CDR1 SGHTA and CDR2 FQGNSA. The CDR3 runs to 16 residues. With 5 bases clipped from V and 4 bases from J, the junction kept 8 bases outside the gene matches. The CDR3 spells CASSRRDRAFTGELFF. As DNA, the CDR3 is TGTGCCAGCAGCCGCCGGGACAGGGCCTTCACCGGGGAGCTGTTTTTT. The full variable domain, in which reference TRBV7-2 and TRBJ2-2 provide the parts outside the CDR3, is GAGVSQSPSNKVTEKGKDVELRCDPISGHTALYWYRQSLGQGLEFLIYFQGNSAPDKSGLPSDRFSAERTGGSVSTLTIQRTQQEDSAVYLCASSRRDRAFTGELFFGEGSRLTVL.

V is TRBV9 and J is TRBJ2-3; 9 bases match TRBD2. V shed 0 bases and J 3 bases; nucleotides not matched to a gene: 2. CDR1 and CDR2 (germline): SGDLS, YYNGEE. The CDR3 has 15 residues. CDR3 loop: CASSVDLAGTDTQYF. DNA for the CDR3: TGTGCCAGCAGCGTAGACCTAGCGGGGACAGATACGCAGTATTTT.

The V gene is TRBV5-1, the J gene TRBJ2-2; no firm D call. This CDR3 comprises 14 residues. Per germline, CDR1 SGHRS and CDR2 YFSETQ. The V end lost 7 bases, the J end lost 4 bases, and 14 bases lay between the germline ends. CDR3 DNA sequence: TGCGCCAGCCGACTGGCACACCTCACCGGGGAGCTGTTTTTT. It yields the protein CASRLAHLTGELFF.

The chain recombines TRBV18 with TRBJ2-2; D is undetermined. Trimming pared 3 bases from V and 7 bases from J, leaving 18 bases between. Germline CDR1 and CDR2: KGHSH and LQKENI. The CDR3 runs 16 residues. The CDR3 here is CASSPSPATSSGELFF. DNA for the CDR3: TGTGCCAGCTCACCTTCCCCGGCTACATCTAGCGGGGAGCTGTTTTTT.

This clone turned up a few times. The CDR3 DNA sequence: TGCGCCAGCTCTACCATGGGGAGTAACACTGAAGCTTTCTTT. Amino acids: CASSTMGSNTEAFF. The chain employs TRBV5-1 and TRBJ1-1; D remains unclear. Trimming shortened V by 7 bases and J by 2 bases, and 15 bases separated the two germline ends. This CDR3 contains 14 residues. The germline CDR1 and CDR2 sequences are SGHRS and YFSETQ.

The rearrangement uses TRBV5-5 and TRBJ2-7; 11 nucleotides line up with TRBD2. CDR1 is SGHKS and CDR2 is YYEKEE in the germline V gene (reference sequence). V lost 2 bases to trimming and J lost 3 bases; unmatched junction nucleotides: 4. The CDR3 is made up of 15 amino acids. The CDR3 protein is CASSFTSGSIYEQYF. CDR3 bases: TGTGCCAGCAGCTTCACTAGCGGGAGTATCTACGAGCAGTACTTC.

The chain uses TRBV28 and TRBJ2-7, with unresolved D. V shed 4 bases and J shed 0 bases, with 10 bases lying between them. The germline CDR1 and CDR2 sequences are MDHEN and SYDVKM. This CDR3 contains 14 residues. The CDR3 reads CASSYSHSSYEQYF. CDR3 DNA: TGTGCCAGCAGTTACAGCCACAGCTCCTACGAGCAGTACTTC.

The chain employs TRBV5-1 and TRBJ2-4; D is uncertain. Germline V gene data show CDR1 as SGHRS and CDR2 as YFSETQ. Trimming pared 2 bases from V and 0 bases from J, leaving 9 bases between. The CDR3 contains 15 residues. The CDR3 nucleotides read TGCGCCAGCAGCTTAGACATCGGAGCCAAAAACATTCAGTACTTC. It translates to CASSLDIGAKNIQYF. Variable domain in full (rest from reference TRBV5-1 and TRBJ2-4): KAGVTQTPRYLIKTRGQQVTLSCSPISGHRSVSWYQQTPGQGLQFLFEYFSETQRNKGNFPGRFSGRQFSNSRSEMNVSTLELGDSALYLCASSLDIGAKNIQYFGAGTRLSVL.

The J gene is TRBJ1-6, the V gene TRBV5-4; D is uncertain. There are 15 residues in the CDR3. The germline V gene has CDR1 SGHNT and CDR2 YYREEE (reference sequence). Trimming stripped 5 bases from V and 10 bases from J, with 19 bases between. In DNA, the CDR3 is TGTGCCAGCAGTTCGCAAACGGGTGCCGACTCACCCCTCCACTTT. It encodes CASSSQTGADSPLHF.

In its sample, this clone was seen once. V usage is TRBV6-4 and J usage is TRBJ1-5; D unclear. CDR3 length: 12 amino acids. Germline V gene sequence: CDR1 MRHNA, CDR2 SNTAGT. The V end was cut by 2 bases, the J end by 5 bases, with 4 bases between. CDR3: CASSDRYQPQHF. CDR3 nucleotide sequence: TGTGCCAGCAGTGACCGGTATCAGCCCCAGCATTTT.

The chain uses TRBV7-9 and TRBJ1-2, with D uncertain. Germline V gene data show CDR1 as SEHNR and CDR2 as FQNEAQ (reference sequence). The V and J ends lost 5 bases and 4 bases respectively, with 8 bases between them. There are 12 residues in the CDR3. In DNA form, the CDR3 reads TGTGCCAGCAGCCCCATGGCCTATGGCTACACCTTC. This codes for CASSPMAYGYTF.

The rearrangement uses TRBV30 and TRBJ2-7; the match to TRBD2 covers 7 bases. This CDR3 comprises 15 residues. CDR1 and CDR2 (germline): GTSNPN, SVGIG (reference sequence). V lost 1 base, J lost 6 bases, and 12 bases stayed unmatched. The CDR3 sequence: CAWSAYERGLGEQYF. The CDR3 DNA reads TGTGCCTGGAGTGCGTACGAGCGGGGATTGGGCGAGCAGTACTTC. The entire variable domain, with the rest obtained from reference TRBV30 and TRBJ2-7, is as follows: SQTIHQWPATLVQPVGSPLSLECTVEGTSNPNLYWYRQAAGRGLQLLFYSVGIGQISSEVPQNLSASRPQDRQFILSSKKLLLSDSGFYLCAWSAYERGLGEQYFGPGTRLTVT.

The V call is TRBV18, the J call TRBJ1-2; TRBD1 aligns across 7 bases. The CDR3 spans 15 residues. Per germline, CDR1 KGHSH and CDR2 LQKENI. V lost 6 bases, J lost 2 bases, and 9 bases stayed unmatched. The chain's CDR3 is CASSPLGQRNYGYTF. CDR3 DNA: TGTGCCAGCTCGCCGTTGGGACAGAGAAACTATGGCTACACCTTC.

This chain connects TRBV20-1 to TRBJ2-4; possibly TRBD2 for D (6 bases). V gave up 3 bases and J gave up 0 bases, with 9 bases separating them. The CDR3 loop spans 14 amino acids. The germline V gene encodes CDR1 DFQATT and CDR2 SNEGSKA (reference sequence). CDR3 protein: CSASFSGAKNIQYF. CDR3 nucleotides: TGCAGTGCTAGTTTTAGCGGAGCCAAAAACATTCAGTACTTC.

This rearrangement joins TRBV5-1 to TRBJ2-3, with 10 positions matching TRBD2. This CDR3 spans 21 amino acids. V shed 3 bases and J 3 bases; nucleotides not matched to a gene: 22. The germline V gene encodes CDR1 SGHRS and CDR2 YFSETQ. The CDR3 reads CASSWSGLAGVRSPGTDTQYF. The CDR3 coding sequence is TGCGCCAGCAGCTGGTCAGGGCTAGCGGGAGTGAGATCCCCAGGGACAGATACGCAGTATTTT.

CDR3: CSVNQGLQETQYF. Written as DNA, the CDR3 is TGCAGCGTTAACCAGGGACTTCAAGAGACCCAGTACTTC. The gene calls are TRBV29-1 and TRBJ2-5; D is perhaps TRBD2 (6 bases). Trimming left V 5 bases short and J 2 bases short, with 12 bases between. Per germline, CDR1 SQVTM and CDR2 ANQGSEA. CDR3 length equals 13 residues.

The rearrangement links TRBV24-1 to TRBJ2-1; no definite D call. The germline V gene encodes CDR1 KGHDR and CDR2 SFDVKD. The CDR3 sequence is 16 residues long. The ends were cut back, 9 bases at V and 8 bases at J, with 25 bases in the middle. The CDR3 loop is CATQNAGGPQGDEQFF. In DNA form, the CDR3 reads TGTGCCACCCAGAACGCCGGCGGTCCGCAAGGAGATGAGCAGTTCTTC.

The chain joins TRBV29-1 to TRBJ2-1, with D tentatively TRBD2 (5 bases). The V gene lost 4 bases and the J gene lost 15 bases, with 16 bases spanning the gap. The length of the CDR3 is 11 residues. Germline V gene lookup returns CDR1 SQVTM and CDR2 ANQGSEA. CDR3 in amino acids: CSVVVAGRGFF. CDR3 nucleotides: TGCAGCGTTGTTGTAGCAGGCCGGGGGTTCTTC.

This clone appeared a single time. The CDR3 is CASSPGTNNQPQHF. The CDR3 DNA sequence: TGTGCCAGCAGCCCCGGGACAAACAATCAGCCCCAGCATTTT. The V gene is TRBV7-2, the J gene TRBJ1-5, with D possibly matching TRBD1 (6 bases). CDR3 size: 14 residues. Trimming pared 5 bases from V and 3 bases from J, leaving 11 bases between. CDR1 SGHTA and CDR2 FQGNSA come from the germline V gene.

The J gene is TRBJ2-1, the V gene TRBV28; 9 bases map to TRBD2. The germline V gene has CDR1 MDHEN and CDR2 SYDVKM. This CDR3 spans 15 amino acids. The junction had 9 bases not matched to a gene; V was cut back by 4 bases and J by 8 bases. CDR3 amino acids: CASSSGGLAVDEQFF. CDR3 nucleotide sequence: TGTGCCAGCAGTTCGGGGGGACTAGCAGTCGATGAGCAGTTCTTC.

The rearrangement uses TRBV29-1 and TRBJ2-1; D is possibly TRBD1 (6 bases). CDR1 and CDR2 (germline): SQVTM, ANQGSEA. The ends were cut back, 5 bases at V and 9 bases at J, with 17 bases in the middle. CDR3 length: 13 residues. The CDR3 loop reads CSVNRVGTGEQFF. CDR3 bases: TGCAGCGTTAACAGGGTTGGGACCGGTGAGCAGTTCTTC.